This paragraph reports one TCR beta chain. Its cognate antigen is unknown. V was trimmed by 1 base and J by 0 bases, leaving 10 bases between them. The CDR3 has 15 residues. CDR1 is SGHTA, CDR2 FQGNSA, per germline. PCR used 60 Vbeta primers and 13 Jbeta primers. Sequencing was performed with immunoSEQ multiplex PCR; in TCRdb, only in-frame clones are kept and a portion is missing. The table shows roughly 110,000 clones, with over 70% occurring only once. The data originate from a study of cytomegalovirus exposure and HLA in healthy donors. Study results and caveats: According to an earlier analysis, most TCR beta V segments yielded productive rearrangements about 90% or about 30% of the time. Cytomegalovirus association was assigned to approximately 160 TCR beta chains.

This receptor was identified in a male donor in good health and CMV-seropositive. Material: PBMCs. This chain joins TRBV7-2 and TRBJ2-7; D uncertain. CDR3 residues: CASSLGLSSSYEQYF. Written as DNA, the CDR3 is TGTGCCAGCAGCTTAGGACTCAGCAGCTCCTACGAGCAGTACTTC.